This TCR beta chain is from a study of blood T cell repertoires in COVID-19. Participants were aged roughly 18 to 90 years from some 24 US areas. Donors of Cohort 3 who recovered were those that had two negative PCRs, clearance, or symptom resolution. The CDR3 runs 15 residues. The ends lost 5 bases at V and 9 bases at J; junction bases unmatched: 10. The germline V gene has CDR1 SGHTA and CDR2 FQGTGA. Repertoires were generated with immunoSEQ multiplex PCR, while TCRdb's copy carries only in-frame clones and drops some. The sample yields 160,000 or so clones, under 90% seen once. This sequence was found in a woman in her 50s who had recovered from COVID-19. This rearrangement joins TRBV7-3 to TRBJ1-6, with 7 bases fitting TRBD1. Material for sequencing was PBMCs or T cells enriched from blood (not recorded which). The CDR3 reads CASSTSGGIVSPLHF. The CDR3 bases are TGTGCCAGCAGCACTTCAGGGGGTATAGTTTCACCCCTCCACTTT. The whole variable domain, remainder taken from reference TRBV7-3 and TRBJ1-6, is GAGVSQTPSNKVTEKGKYVELRCDPISGHTALYWYRQSLGQGPEFLIYFQGTGAADDSGLPNDRFFAVRPEGSVSTLKIQRTERGDSAVYLCASSTSGGIVSPLHFGNGTRLTVT.